Reported below is one T cell receptor beta chain. Its specificity is not known. Deep level was the assay's run setting. The assay was immunoSEQ multiplex PCR, and TCRdb's table has in-frame clones only and misses some. The sample lists about 870,000 clones, roughly 92% occurring once. The naive CD8 fraction comprised CD45RO-negative cells positively selected for CCR7 and excluded terminally differentiated effector memory CD45RA+ cells. Those who donated, Caucasian adults without exception, all lived in Nashville, Tennessee. The data were obtained in a study of shared clonotypes between healthy human individuals. General study results and limits: Naive CD4 clonotype sharing across a few donors was around 5%. In having few donors, the study represented limited genetic and exposure-history diversity.

The sample consisted of naive CD8+ T cells sorted from blood. This receptor was identified in a man younger than 45 in good health.

The CDR3 nucleotides are TGTGCCAGCAGGGAAGGACAGGGGGCAATAGGTTGGAACACTGAAGCTTTCTTT. Protein: CASREGQGAIGWNTEAFF. The V and J genes are TRBV28 and TRBJ1-1; TRBD1 agrees at 11 bases. V dropped 6 bases and J dropped 1; count of bases not matched to a gene: 13. This CDR3 has 18 amino acids. Germline loops: CDR1 MDHEN, CDR2 SYDVKM.